Shown below are 10 T cell receptor beta chains from a single sample sequenced in a study of response to subunit inactivated influenza vaccine. TCRdb redid the calling of the RT-PCR reads with MiXCR, one entry per CDR3 protein. The table shows approximately 730,000 distinct CDR3 sequences, with approximately 15% occurring only once. Sequencing was performed on PBMCs from blood, taken 14 to 15 days before vaccination. The source of these receptors is a middle-aged man who received an inactivated influenza vaccine.

This chain uses TRBV20-1 with TRBJ2-7; D may be TRBD2 (5 bases). CDR3 length: 12 amino acids. V was pared by 3 bases and J by 4 bases, with 10 bases between. Per germline, CDR1 DFQATT and CDR2 SNEGSKA (reference sequence). The CDR3 DNA reads as TGCAGTGCTAGCGATCGGAGGTACGAGCAGTACTTC. It is translated as CSASDRRYEQYF.

This rearrangement joins TRBV28 to TRBJ2-2, with D possibly being TRBD2 (6 bases). CDR1 is MDHEN and CDR2 is SYDVKM in the germline V gene. Trimming took 1 base from V and 0 from J, leaving 12 bases between them. The CDR3 consists of 17 residues. The DNA for the CDR3 is TGTGCCAGCAGTTTATATATTAGCGGTTCGAACACCGGGGAGCTGTTTTTT. The encoded protein is CASSLYISGSNTGELFF.

The rearrangement links TRBV20-1 to TRBJ2-1; D is unresolved. The CDR3 consists of 15 residues. V was cut by 3 bases and J by 0 bases, with 12 bases left in between. Germline V gene data show CDR1 as DFQATT and CDR2 as SNEGSKA (reference sequence). CDR3 DNA: TGCAGTGCTAGTGTCAGACCCAGCTCCTACAATGAGCAGTTCTTC. Translated: CSASVRPSSYNEQFF.

This clonotype was observed a handful of times. The chain combines TRBV10-2 with TRBJ1-5; perhaps TRBD1 as D (6 bases). This CDR3 has 13 residues. Germline V CDR1 and CDR2: WSHSY, SAAADI. The V gene lost 7 bases and the J gene lost 6 bases, with 13 bases spanning the gap. The CDR3 DNA sequence: TGCGCCAGCAATCCGGGGGCCGGTCAGCCCCAGCATTTT. It specifies CASNPGAGQPQHF.

This clonotype has only a few counts. This chain uses TRBV20-1 with TRBJ1-5, with D possibly being TRBD1 (5 bases). The CDR3 covers 12 residues. CDR1 and CDR2 from the germline V gene are DFQATT and SNEGSKA (reference sequence). Trimming shortened V by 5 bases and J by 9 bases, and 14 bases separated the two germline ends. The CDR3 region has the DNA TGCAGTGCTCTAGGGGAGGACGGGCCCCAGCATTTT. Protein sequence: CSALGEDGPQHF.

This clonotype was detected ten times or more. The V and J genes are TRBV18 and TRBJ2-2; D call uncertain. Germline lookup yields CDR1 KGHSH and CDR2 LQKENI. This CDR3 spans 13 amino acids. Trimming removed 0 bases from V and 3 bases from J, with 2 bases in between. The CDR3 spells CASSPPYTGELFF. DNA for the CDR3: TGTGCCAGCTCACCACCGTACACCGGGGAGCTGTTTTTT.

This clonotype has more than one count but fewer than ten. The rearrangement joins TRBV4-3 to TRBJ2-7, with D perhaps matching TRBD2 (6 bases). CDR3 length: 14 amino acids. Trimming stripped 0 bases from V and 7 bases from J, with 13 bases between. CDR1 LGHNA and CDR2 YSLEER come from the germline V gene. CDR3 sequence reads: CASSQDSGGREQYF. CDR3 sequence (DNA): TGCGCCAGCAGCCAAGATAGTGGGGGGAGGGAGCAGTACTTC.

The table lists this clonotype with a few counts. The chain is built from TRBV12-3 or TRBV12-4 and TRBJ1-5; the match to TRBD1 covers 9 bases. The CDR3 runs to 13 residues. V shed 8 bases, J shed 6 bases, and the junction held 5 bases outside the gene matches. CDR3 amino acids: CASQDRGGQPQHF. Written as DNA, the CDR3 is TGTGCCAGCCAGGACAGGGGAGGTCAGCCCCAGCATTTT.

This clonotype was seen only a few times. The chain has TRBV7-3 and TRBJ2-5; D call uncertain. The CDR3 totals 15 residues. V lost 5 bases and J lost 2, with 15 bases in between. Germline assignment: CDR1 SGHTA and CDR2 FQGTGA. In DNA form, the CDR3 reads TGTGCCAGCAGCATATCGGGCCTAGGGCAAGAGACCCAGTACTTC. This translates into CASSISGLGQETQYF.

This clonotype was counted many times. CDR3 sequence: CASKTGQGNTGELFF. The CDR3 nucleotides read TGTGCCAGCAAGACGGGACAGGGGAACACCGGGGAGCTGTTTTTT. The chain uses TRBV28 and TRBJ2-2; 9 nucleotides match TRBD1. Germline V gene data show CDR1 as MDHEN and CDR2 as SYDVKM. This CDR3 comprises 15 residues. V lost 7 bases, J lost 1 base, and 4 bases stayed unmatched.